This TCR beta chain was identified during a study of blood T cell repertoires in COVID-19. Across the whole study: The United States, Italy and Spain were the sources of the acute and convalescent COVID-19 samples. Sources were T cells, B-cell-depleted T cells, or PBMCs; the material itself was cDNA or gDNA.

Germline V gives CDR1 MNHEY, CDR2 SVGEGT. V shed 8 bases, J shed 4 bases, and the junction held 8 bases outside the gene matches. The CDR3 extends over 15 amino acids. As originally analysed: Cell counts per sample came from amplifying reference gene primers. Clones were sequenced by immunoSEQ multiplex PCR, and TCRdb holds only the in-frame ones, with some missing. Clonal size and the V and J genes are those of that table, whereas D and trimming came from the DNA. Here the sample spans 70,000 to 100,000 clones, approximately 82% being singletons. The chain employs TRBV6-2 or TRBV6-3 and TRBJ2-1; TRBD2 agrees at 10 bases. The origin of this receptor is a man aged 45 to 65 with active or convalescent COVID-19. Sequencing was performed on peripheral blood. The CDR3 nucleotides read TGTGCCAGCCGCCTCCCTAGCGGGGGATACAATGAGCAGTTCTTC. This gives the protein CASRLPSGGYNEQFF.